The rows below give T cell receptor beta chains drawn from one sample of a study of Graves' ophthalmopathy and Graves' hyperthyroidism. TCRdb processed the multiplex PCR reads anew with MiXCR; each CDR3 protein has one entry. In the table there are 560,000 or so distinct CDR3 sequences, about 40% of which are singletons. Sequenced input: peripheral blood or thyroid tissue (not recorded which). These receptors were taken from an adult man with Graves' hyperthyroidism. Both conserved end residues are part of each CDR3. Each record gives: V gene, J gene, D gene, clone size, CDR3 protein, CDR3 DNA. D genes are given only for firm matches. A clone size is listed for some rows: how often the clone was seen (once, few, many), or a class if it is expanded.

V gene: TRBV20-1; J gene: TRBJ1-1; D gene: NA; clone size: NA; CDR3 protein: CSARRGSTEAFF; CDR3 DNA: TGCAGTGCTAGAAGGGGTAGCACTGAAGCTTTCTTT
V gene: TRBV7-8; J gene: TRBJ1-5; D gene: TRBD1; clone size: NA; CDR3 protein: CASSWDRGFNQPQHF; CDR3 DNA: TGTGCCAGCAGCTGGGACAGGGGGTTCAATCAGCCCCAGCATTTT
V gene: TRBV9; J gene: TRBJ2-7; D gene: NA; clone size: many; CDR3 protein: CASSPMGQGSYEQYF; CDR3 DNA: TGTGCCAGCAGCCCCATGGGCCAGGGGTCCTACGAGCAGTACTTC
V gene: TRBV28; J gene: TRBJ2-5; D gene: NA; clone size: many; CDR3 protein: CASSTGFGGTQYF; CDR3 DNA: TGTGCCAGCAGTACAGGGTTCGGTGGGACCCAGTACTTC
V gene: TRBV7-9; J gene: TRBJ2-2; D gene: NA; clone size: many; CDR3 protein: CASSLAGPGNGELFF; CDR3 DNA: TGTGCCAGCAGCTTAGCTGGTCCGGGTAACGGGGAGCTGTTTTTT
V gene: TRBV29-1; J gene: TRBJ2-5; D gene: TRBD2; clone size: NA; CDR3 protein: CSILAGGETQYF; CDR3 DNA: TGCAGCATCCTAGCGGGAGGGGAGACCCAGTACTTC
V gene: TRBV30; J gene: TRBJ2-5; D gene: TRBD1; clone size: few; CDR3 protein: CAWSLGGGPQETQYF; CDR3 DNA: TGTGCCTGGAGCCTAGGGGGCGGCCCCCAAGAGACCCAGTACTTC
V gene: TRBV6-5; J gene: TRBJ2-7; D gene: TRBD1; clone size: few; CDR3 protein: CASSPRQGWDEQYF; CDR3 DNA: TGTGCCAGCAGCCCTCGACAGGGGTGGGACGAGCAGTACTTC
V gene: TRBV2; J gene: TRBJ2-7; D gene: TRBD2; clone size: many; CDR3 protein: CASSALAGGPYEQYF; CDR3 DNA: TGTGCCAGCAGTGCGCTAGCGGGAGGGCCCTACGAGCAGTACTTC
V gene: TRBV7-2; J gene: TRBJ2-7; D gene: TRBD2; clone size: once; CDR3 protein: CAWASGLAGEQYF; CDR3 DNA: TGTGCCTGGGCCTCGGGACTAGCGGGCGAGCAGTACTTC
V gene: TRBV12-3/TRBV12-4; J gene: TRBJ1-1; D gene: TRBD1; clone size: many; CDR3 protein: CASSPRTGAEAFF; CDR3 DNA: TGTGCCAGCAGTCCCCGGACAGGGGCTGAAGCTTTCTTT
V gene: TRBV4-1; J gene: TRBJ2-7; D gene: NA; clone size: many; CDR3 protein: CASSQVRDVYEQYF; CDR3 DNA: TGCGCCAGCAGCCAAGTCAGGGATGTCTACGAGCAGTACTTC
V gene: TRBV24-1; J gene: TRBJ2-5; D gene: TRBD1; clone size: few; CDR3 protein: CATSDPGQGEETQYF; CDR3 DNA: TGTGCCACCAGTGATCCCGGACAGGGGGAAGAGACCCAGTACTTC
V gene: TRBV13; J gene: TRBJ1-6; D gene: NA; clone size: NA; CDR3 protein: CASTLGASNSPLHF; CDR3 DNA: TGTGCCAGCACCCTAGGGGCGAGTAATTCACCCCTCCACTTT
V gene: TRBV6-1; J gene: TRBJ2-7; D gene: TRBD1; clone size: NA; CDR3 protein: CASSGHGTDSYEQYF; CDR3 DNA: TGTGCCAGCAGTGGACACGGGACAGACTCCTACGAGCAGTACTTC
V gene: TRBV13; J gene: TRBJ1-6; D gene: TRBD1; clone size: many; CDR3 protein: CASIARGQGRSPLHF; CDR3 DNA: TGTGCCAGCATCGCCAGGGGACAGGGGCGTTCACCCCTCCACTTT
V gene: TRBV27; J gene: TRBJ2-7; D gene: NA; clone size: NA; CDR3 protein: CASSLAPKYEQYF; CDR3 DNA: TGTGCCAGCAGTTTGGCCCCTAAATACGAGCAGTACTTC
V gene: TRBV6-5; J gene: TRBJ1-5; D gene: NA; clone size: few; CDR3 protein: CASSYRQGRQPQHF; CDR3 DNA: TGTGCCAGCAGTTACAGGCAGGGGCGTCAGCCCCAGCATTTT
V gene: TRBV13; J gene: TRBJ2-7; D gene: NA; clone size: NA; CDR3 protein: CASSLGSAGTYEQYF; CDR3 DNA: TGTGCCAGCAGCTTAGGCTCCGCGGGAACCTACGAGCAGTACTTC
V gene: TRBV20-1; J gene: TRBJ1-1; D gene: TRBD1; clone size: NA; CDR3 protein: CSARALILGQGSDTEAFF; CDR3 DNA: TGCAGTGCTAGAGCCCTAATTTTGGGACAGGGTAGTGACACTGAAGCTTTCTTT
V gene: TRBV7-8; J gene: TRBJ2-3; D gene: TRBD2; clone size: NA; CDR3 protein: CASSLEAGTYNEQYF; CDR3 DNA: TGTGCCAGCAGCTTAGAAGCGGGGACCTACAATGAGCAGTATTTT
V gene: TRBV11-3; J gene: TRBJ1-2; D gene: TRBD1; clone size: NA; CDR3 protein: CASSYSPGQEDGYTF; CDR3 DNA: TGTGCCAGCAGCTACAGCCCGGGACAGGAAGATGGCTACACCTTC
V gene: TRBV19; J gene: TRBJ1-2; D gene: NA; clone size: NA; CDR3 protein: CASSIGGIAAWDGYTF; CDR3 DNA: TGTGCCAGTAGTATAGGAGGGATTGCGGCATGGGATGGCTACACCTTC
V gene: TRBV7-9; J gene: TRBJ2-3; D gene: NA; clone size: few; CDR3 protein: CASSPKAAGASTDTQYF; CDR3 DNA: TGTGCCAGCAGCCCTAAAGCAGCCGGTGCTAGCACAGATACGCAGTATTTT
V gene: TRBV12-3/TRBV12-4; J gene: TRBJ2-6; D gene: NA; clone size: NA; CDR3 protein: CASHPYRDRKNSGANVLTF; CDR3 DNA: TGTGCCAGCCACCCCTACAGGGATAGAAAAAACTCGGGGGCCAACGTCCTGACTTTC
V gene: TRBV7-7; J gene: TRBJ2-2; D gene: NA; clone size: few; CDR3 protein: CASSLNTANTGELFF; CDR3 DNA: TGTGCTAGCAGCTTAAACACAGCGAACACCGGGGAGCTGTTTTTT
V gene: TRBV7-3; J gene: TRBJ1-2; D gene: NA; clone size: NA; CDR3 protein: CASSLGPGSGGYGYTF; CDR3 DNA: TGTGCCAGCAGCTTAGGTCCAGGGTCCGGGGGCTATGGCTACACCTTC
V gene: TRBV24-1; J gene: TRBJ1-5; D gene: NA; clone size: NA; CDR3 protein: CATSDGDGRETQHF; CDR3 DNA: TGTGCCACCAGTGACGGGGACGGGCGAGAGACCCAGCATTTT
V gene: TRBV12-3/TRBV12-4; J gene: TRBJ2-1; D gene: NA; clone size: NA; CDR3 protein: CASRSKRDEQFF; CDR3 DNA: TGTGCCAGCAGGTCAAAGAGGGATGAGCAGTTCTTC
V gene: TRBV28; J gene: TRBJ2-7; D gene: NA; clone size: NA; CDR3 protein: CASSSWDTYEQYF; CDR3 DNA: TGTGCCAGCAGTTCCTGGGACACCTACGAGCAGTACTTC
V gene: TRBV20-1; J gene: TRBJ1-2; D gene: TRBD1; clone size: many; CDR3 protein: CSAERQGAGYTF; CDR3 DNA: TGCAGTGCTGAGAGACAGGGGGCTGGCTACACCTTC
V gene: TRBV7-8; J gene: TRBJ1-5; D gene: NA; clone size: NA; CDR3 protein: CASSLGGVCQPQHF; CDR3 DNA: TGCGCCAGCAGCTTAGGAGGAGTATGTCAGCCCCAGCATTTT
V gene: TRBV12-5; J gene: TRBJ1-1; D gene: NA; clone size: many; CDR3 protein: CASGEPHTEAFF; CDR3 DNA: TGTGCTAGTGGCGAACCGCACACTGAAGCTTTCTTT
V gene: TRBV29-1; J gene: TRBJ1-2; D gene: NA; clone size: NA; CDR3 protein: CSVDDSSNSGNTF; CDR3 DNA: TGCAGCGTGGACGACAGCTCTAACTCTGGAAACACCTTC
V gene: TRBV2; J gene: TRBJ2-5; D gene: TRBD1; clone size: NA; CDR3 protein: CASRGTSGQQETQYF; CDR3 DNA: TGTGCCAGCAGAGGGACCTCGGGACAGCAAGAGACCCAGTACTTC
V gene: TRBV5-1; J gene: TRBJ1-1; D gene: NA; clone size: many; CDR3 protein: CASSLGGGTEAFF; CDR3 DNA: TGTGCCAGCAGCTTGGGAGGGGGCACTGAAGCTTTCTTT
V gene: TRBV27; J gene: TRBJ2-7; D gene: TRBD2; clone size: few; CDR3 protein: CASRFSRTSGSEQYF; CDR3 DNA: TGTGCCAGCAGATTTTCGCGGACTAGCGGGAGCGAGCAGTACTTC
V gene: TRBV12-3/TRBV12-4; J gene: TRBJ1-5; D gene: TRBD1; clone size: NA; CDR3 protein: CASSPTGGIDRPQHF; CDR3 DNA: TGTGCCAGCAGCCCGACAGGGGGTATCGATCGGCCCCAGCATTTT
V gene: TRBV3-1; J gene: TRBJ2-3; D gene: NA; clone size: NA; CDR3 protein: CASSHDPSDTQYF; CDR3 DNA: TGTGCCAGCAGCCATGACCCATCAGATACGCAGTATTTT
V gene: TRBV7-8; J gene: TRBJ2-3; D gene: TRBD2; clone size: NA; CDR3 protein: CASGTSGRFRDTDTQYF; CDR3 DNA: TGTGCCAGCGGGACTAGCGGGAGGTTTCGGGACACAGATACGCAGTATTTT
V gene: TRBV9; J gene: TRBJ1-5; D gene: NA; clone size: NA; CDR3 protein: CAKIGEQPQHF; CDR3 DNA: TGTGCCAAGATAGGGGAACAGCCCCAGCATTTT
V gene: TRBV2; J gene: TRBJ1-1; D gene: NA; clone size: NA; CDR3 protein: CASSAGPRVNTEAFF; CDR3 DNA: TGTGCCAGCAGTGCCGGGCCCCGAGTGAACACTGAAGCTTTCTTT
V gene: TRBV24-1; J gene: TRBJ2-5; D gene: NA; clone size: NA; CDR3 protein: CATSDAQYF; CDR3 DNA: TGTGCCACCAGTGATGCCCAGTACTTC
V gene: TRBV6-6; J gene: TRBJ1-2; D gene: TRBD1; clone size: NA; CDR3 protein: CASSAGQGRIGYTF; CDR3 DNA: TGTGCCAGCAGTGCCGGACAGGGTCGGATAGGCTACACCTTC
V gene: TRBV20-1; J gene: TRBJ2-7; D gene: NA; clone size: many; CDR3 protein: CSATPLYGSGSYEQYF; CDR3 DNA: TGCAGTGCTACTCCTCTTTATGGGAGCGGCTCCTACGAGCAGTACTTC
V gene: TRBV30; J gene: TRBJ1-2; D gene: NA; clone size: NA; CDR3 protein: CAWSVQYGYTF; CDR3 DNA: TGTGCCTGGAGTGTACAATACGGCTACACCTTC
V gene: TRBV7-2; J gene: TRBJ2-7; D gene: NA; clone size: NA; CDR3 protein: CASSLAFGEIFHEQYF; CDR3 DNA: TGTGCCAGCAGCTTGGCGTTTGGGGAGATCTTCCACGAGCAGTACTTC